The rows below give T cell receptor beta chains drawn from one sample of a study of blood T cell repertoires in COVID-19. The data were produced by immunoSEQ multiplex PCR, yet TCRdb's version contains in-frame clones alone and is incomplete. The data hold about 300,000 clones, with 87% observed a single time. The sequenced sample was PBMCs or T cells enriched from blood (not recorded which). These receptors came from a woman aged 30 to 39 who had recovered from COVID-19. Both conserved end residues are part of each CDR3.

TRBJ1-2,TRBV4-3,CASSQNGNYGYTF
TRBJ2-7,TRBV7-9,CASTGTVPYEQYF
TRBJ1-3,TRBV27,CASSPHPTGRNTIYF
TRBJ1-4,TRBV27,CASTTGGEKLFF
TRBJ2-7,TRBV24-1,CATLFPGQGTYEQYF
TRBJ1-5,TRBV7-8,CASGQGGSQPQHF
TRBJ2-5,TRBV15,CATSRDREDGRAQYF
TRBJ1-2,TRBV14,CASSLRQGYGYTF
TRBJ2-7,TRBV5-1,CASSLHRGKFYEQYF
TRBJ1-1,TRBV21-1,CASTSLGTADPEAFF
TRBJ2-6,TRBV6-1,CASSGPGQGSSGANVLTF
TRBJ1-1,TRBV12-3/TRBV12-4,CASSLIGEAFF
TRBJ1-4,TRBV6-5,CASNKELGEKLFF
TRBJ1-6,TRBV7-8,CASSSHGTYNSPLHF
TRBJ2-4,TRBV5-1,CASSPDRVGMDIQYF
TRBJ1-5,TRBV19,CASSLLGGDSNQPQHF
TRBJ1-6,TRBV19,CASSPEGARPTSNSPLHF
TRBJ1-6,TRBV7-8,CASSSSGVNNSPLHF
TRBJ1-2,TRBV6-2/TRBV6-3,CASSYSSGQTDGYTF
TRBJ2-7,TRBV30,CAWNRRTGEQYF
TRBJ1-4,TRBV6-5,CASSFRQTGLNEKLFF
TRBJ1-1,TRBV19,CASKVGATEAFF